This note documents a single T cell receptor (beta chain) sequence. Its antigen remains unidentified. This sample was taken from a study of siplizumab effects on memory and regulatory T cells. The data were produced by immunoSEQ multiplex PCR, yet TCRdb's version contains in-frame clones alone and is incomplete. Seen here are around 94,000 clones, about 90% observed once, and the top ten hold roughly 1%. This CDR3 region has 14 residues. CDR1 is MNHEY and CDR2 is SVGAGI in the germline V gene. V was cut by 3 bases and J by 0 bases, with 9 bases left in between. Study-wide findings and caveats: Controls had about 29% Treg-derived mappable alloreactive CD4+ clones on average, versus approximately 69% with siplizumab. No more than a minor fraction of alloreactive clones could be traced back to unstimulated subsets.

The specimen was CD4+ T cells sorted from blood. The receptor was derived from a human donor in good health. The rearrangement links TRBV6-5 to TRBJ2-7; D call uncertain. Here the CDR3 DNA reads TGTGCCAGCAGTTATACTGCTGTCTCCTACGAGCAGTACTTC. Translated: CASSYTAVSYEQYF.